This is a list of T cell receptor beta chains from one sample in a study of T cell repertoires in cytomegalovirus infection. Via MiXCR, TCRdb re-called the reads, giving one row per CDR3 protein. The profile covers approximately 97,000 distinct CDR3 sequences, with 16% appearing a single time and roughly 8% taken by the ten largest. Sequences were obtained from PBMCs. The receptors here all came from a human donor in good health (CMV status not recorded). Some clones in this sample may be carry-over from other donors' samples. Both conserved end residues are part of each CDR3. The D gene is left open where the match is weak. Clone sizes are given selectively: once, few, many, or a class where the clone is expanded.

abundance: NA; j_gene: TRBJ2-5; v_gene: TRBV5-1; d_gene: TRBD1; CDR3nt: TGCGCCAGCAGTCAAGGACAGGGATCGCGGGAGACCCAGTACTTC; CDR3aa: CASSQGQGSRETQYF
abundance: few; j_gene: TRBJ2-2; v_gene: TRBV5-1; d_gene: NA; CDR3nt: TGCGCCAGCAGCTTCCCCCCAGACTCGTCGAACACCGGGGAGCTGTTTTTT; CDR3aa: CASSFPPDSSNTGELFF
abundance: NA; j_gene: TRBJ1-4; v_gene: TRBV5-5; d_gene: TRBD1; CDR3nt: TGTGCCAGCAGTACGGGACAGCTTAATGAAAAACTGTTTTTT; CDR3aa: CASSTGQLNEKLFF
abundance: many; j_gene: TRBJ2-7; v_gene: TRBV7-2; d_gene: NA; CDR3nt: TGTGCCAGCAGCCCCCGGGACCTTTCGGAGCAGTACTTC; CDR3aa: CASSPRDLSEQYF
abundance: many; j_gene: TRBJ1-1; v_gene: TRBV7-9; d_gene: NA; CDR3nt: TGTGCCAGCAGCTGGACGGACACTGAAGCTTTCTTT; CDR3aa: CASSWTDTEAFF
abundance: NA; j_gene: TRBJ1-1; v_gene: TRBV7-2; d_gene: NA; CDR3nt: TGTGCCAGCAGCTCAGTAAGGGGTGGTGAAGCTTTCTTT; CDR3aa: CASSSVRGGEAFF
abundance: many; j_gene: TRBJ1-4; v_gene: TRBV7-8; d_gene: NA; CDR3nt: TGTGCCAGCAGCGGTGGGCCCCCCACTTATGAAAAACTGTTTTTT; CDR3aa: CASSGGPPTYEKLFF
abundance: many; j_gene: TRBJ2-3; v_gene: TRBV10-3; d_gene: TRBD1; CDR3nt: TGTGCCATCAGATCCGGGACAGGGGACGATACGCAGTATTTT; CDR3aa: CAIRSGTGDDTQYF
abundance: NA; j_gene: TRBJ2-7; v_gene: TRBV3-1; d_gene: NA; CDR3nt: TGTGCCAGCAGCCAAGATGGAGGGGGGCGAGAGCAGTACTTC; CDR3aa: CASSQDGGGREQYF
abundance: few; j_gene: TRBJ2-5; v_gene: TRBV28; d_gene: TRBD2; CDR3nt: TGTGCCAGCAGTCCGGGACTAGCGGGGGGCCAGACCCAGTACTTC; CDR3aa: CASSPGLAGGQTQYF
abundance: few; j_gene: TRBJ2-2; v_gene: TRBV12-3/TRBV12-4; d_gene: TRBD1; CDR3nt: TGTGCCAGCAGTTGGGGACAGGCCTACACCGGGGAGCTGTTTTTT; CDR3aa: CASSWGQAYTGELFF
abundance: many; j_gene: TRBJ1-2; v_gene: TRBV7-9; d_gene: TRBD1; CDR3nt: TGTGCCAGCAGCCCATCGGGACAGAAATATGGCTACACCTTC; CDR3aa: CASSPSGQKYGYTF
abundance: many; j_gene: TRBJ1-2; v_gene: TRBV7-2; d_gene: TRBD1; CDR3nt: TGTGCCAGCAGCTTAGAGGGACCCGGGACAGGGGGCACCTATGGCTACACCTTC; CDR3aa: CASSLEGPGTGGTYGYTF
abundance: many; j_gene: TRBJ2-2; v_gene: TRBV11-2; d_gene: NA; CDR3nt: TGTGCCAGCAGCCCGGAGGGACCCGGGGAGCTGTTTTTT; CDR3aa: CASSPEGPGELFF
abundance: many; j_gene: TRBJ1-1; v_gene: TRBV7-3; d_gene: NA; CDR3nt: TGTGCCAGCAGCTTTACGACAGGGAACACTGAAGCTTTCTTT; CDR3aa: CASSFTTGNTEAFF
abundance: once; j_gene: TRBJ1-4; v_gene: TRBV11-1; d_gene: NA; CDR3nt: TGTGCCAGCAGCTTCAGGAGATCGGCTAATGAACAACTGTTTTTT; CDR3aa: CASSFRRSANEQLFF
abundance: NA; j_gene: TRBJ2-1; v_gene: TRBV5-5; d_gene: NA; CDR3nt: TGTGCCAGCAGCTTGGCACAGGGATCCTACAATGAGCAGTTCTTC; CDR3aa: CASSLAQGSYNEQFF